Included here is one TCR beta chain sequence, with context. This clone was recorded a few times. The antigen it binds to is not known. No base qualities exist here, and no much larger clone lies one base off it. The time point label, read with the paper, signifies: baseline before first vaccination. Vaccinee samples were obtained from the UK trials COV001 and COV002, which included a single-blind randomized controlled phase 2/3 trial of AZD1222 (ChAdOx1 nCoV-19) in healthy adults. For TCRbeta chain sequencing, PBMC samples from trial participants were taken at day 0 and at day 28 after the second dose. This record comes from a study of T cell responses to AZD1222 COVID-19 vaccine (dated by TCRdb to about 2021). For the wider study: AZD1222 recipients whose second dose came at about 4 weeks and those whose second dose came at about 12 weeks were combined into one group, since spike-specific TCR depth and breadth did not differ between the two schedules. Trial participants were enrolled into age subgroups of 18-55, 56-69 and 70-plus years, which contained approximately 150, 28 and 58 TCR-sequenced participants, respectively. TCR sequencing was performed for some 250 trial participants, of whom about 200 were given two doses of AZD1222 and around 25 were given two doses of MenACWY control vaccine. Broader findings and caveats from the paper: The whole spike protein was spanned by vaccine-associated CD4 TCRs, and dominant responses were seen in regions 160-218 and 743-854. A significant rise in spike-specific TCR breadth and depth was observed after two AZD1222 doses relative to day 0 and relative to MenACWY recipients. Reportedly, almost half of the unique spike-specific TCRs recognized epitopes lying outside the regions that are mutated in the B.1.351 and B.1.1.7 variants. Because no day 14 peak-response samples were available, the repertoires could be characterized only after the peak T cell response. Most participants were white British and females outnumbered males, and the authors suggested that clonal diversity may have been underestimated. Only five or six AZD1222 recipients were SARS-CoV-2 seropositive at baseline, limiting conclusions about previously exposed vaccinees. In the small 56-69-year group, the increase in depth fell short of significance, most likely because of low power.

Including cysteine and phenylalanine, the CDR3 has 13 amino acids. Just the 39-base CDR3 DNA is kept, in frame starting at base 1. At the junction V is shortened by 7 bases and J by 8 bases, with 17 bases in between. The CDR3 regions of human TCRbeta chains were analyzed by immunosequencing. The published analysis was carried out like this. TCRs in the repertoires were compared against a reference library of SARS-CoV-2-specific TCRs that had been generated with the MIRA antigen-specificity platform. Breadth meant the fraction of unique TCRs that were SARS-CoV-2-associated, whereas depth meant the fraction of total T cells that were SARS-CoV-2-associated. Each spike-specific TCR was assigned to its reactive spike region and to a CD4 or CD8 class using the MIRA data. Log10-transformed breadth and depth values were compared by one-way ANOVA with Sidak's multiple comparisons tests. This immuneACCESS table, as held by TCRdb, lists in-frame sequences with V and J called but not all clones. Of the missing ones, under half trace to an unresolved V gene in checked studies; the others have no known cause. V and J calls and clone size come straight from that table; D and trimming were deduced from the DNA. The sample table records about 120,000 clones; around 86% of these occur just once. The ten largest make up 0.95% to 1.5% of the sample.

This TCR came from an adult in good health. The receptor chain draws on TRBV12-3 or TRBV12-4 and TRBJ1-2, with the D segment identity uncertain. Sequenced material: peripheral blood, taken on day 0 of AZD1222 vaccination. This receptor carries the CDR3 CASTVGALRGYTF. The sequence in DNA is TGTGCCAGCACCGTTGGAGCCTTGAGGGGCTACACCTTC.